The 14 T cell receptor beta chains reported below all come from one sample, sequenced in a study of blood T cell repertoires in COVID-19. Generated by immunoSEQ multiplex PCR, the TCRdb table keeps only in-frame clones and is missing some. Among tens of thousands of clones, about 87% were seen once, and the ten largest hold 5% to 6.5%. Sequenced input: peripheral blood. Source of these receptors: a man between 50 and 59 years old with active COVID-19.

The V call is TRBV24-1, the J call TRBJ2-3, with a possible D match to TRBD1 (6 bases). CDR3 size: 15 residues. The V end was cut by 0 bases, the J end by 5 bases, with 11 bases between. Germline values: CDR1 KGHDR, CDR2 SFDVKD. CDR3 residues: CATSDLGGGRDTQYF. As DNA, the CDR3 is TGTGCCACCAGTGATTTGGGGGGCGGACGAGATACGCAGTATTTT.

This clone was counted a single time. In nucleotides, the CDR3 is TGCGCCAGCAGCGAGAGGACAGGCGTCCCCTACGAGCAGTACTTC. Its protein is CASSERTGVPYEQYF. The J gene is TRBJ2-7, the V gene TRBV5-1, with TRBD1 identical over 7 bases. The V gene end was trimmed by 4 bases and the J gene end by 2 bases; junction bases not matched to a gene: 9. This CDR3 region has 15 residues. The germline gives CDR1 SGHRS, CDR2 YFSETQ.

The chain combines TRBV7-2 with TRBJ2-2; 12 bases are shared with TRBD2. The V gene's germline CDR1 is SGHTA and CDR2 FQGNSA. This CDR3 comprises 19 residues. V lost 4 bases and J lost 0; bases outside the gene matches: 9. CDR3: CASSSRLAGELTNTGELFF. CDR3 coding DNA: TGTGCCAGCAGCTCCCGACTAGCGGGAGAATTGACGAACACCGGGGAGCTGTTTTTT.

This clone was seen a handful of times. The CDR3 nucleotides are TGTGCCAGCAGCCAAGATTTGGGGACTAACTCCTACAATGAGCAGTTCTTC. The encoded protein is CASSQDLGTNSYNEQFF. The chain couples TRBV4-2 to TRBJ2-1, with 7 bases aligning to TRBD2. V lost 0 bases to trimming and J lost 0 bases; unmatched junction nucleotides: 5. The CDR3 extends over 17 amino acids. The germline V gene encodes CDR1 LGHNA and CDR2 YNFKEQ.

The gene calls are TRBV18 and TRBJ2-7, with 7 bases aligning to TRBD1. V shed 6 bases, J shed 0 bases, and the junction held 14 bases outside the gene matches. Per the germline V gene, CDR1 is KGHSH and CDR2 is LQKENI. This CDR3 has 17 residues. The CDR3 here is CASSRGQRPNPSYEQYF. Here the CDR3 DNA reads TGTGCCAGCTCCCGGGGACAGCGACCAAACCCCTCCTACGAGCAGTACTTC.

In this sample, this clone turned up once. The gene calls are TRBV19 and TRBJ2-1, with D maybe TRBD1 (5 bases). Per the germline V gene, CDR1 is LNHDA and CDR2 is SQIVND (reference sequence). The CDR3 loop spans 14 amino acids. V lost 6 bases, J lost 6 bases, and 15 bases lay in between. The CDR3 nucleotides read TGTGCCAGTAGGGACAATATAATATCCAATGAGCAGTTCTTC. Protein product: CASRDNIISNEQFF. Supplemented by reference TRBV19 and TRBJ2-1, the full variable domain reads DGGITQSPKYLFRKEGQNVTLSCEQNLNHDAMYWYRQDPGQGLRLIYYSQIVNDFQKGDIAEGYSVSREKKESFPLTVTSAQKNPTAFYLCASRDNIISNEQFFGPGTRLTVL.

The chain has TRBV28 and TRBJ1-2; 10 nucleotides line up with TRBD1. This CDR3 region has 15 residues. Germline V CDR1 and CDR2: MDHEN, SYDVKM. J gave up 7 bases and V 7 bases, and 12 bases lay outside the gene matches. The CDR3 coding sequence is TGTGCCAGCACCCAATTTGGGACAGGGGTGGCTGGCTACACCTTC. Translation: CASTQFGTGVAGYTF.

This sequence joins TRBV14 and TRBJ1-1; D gene unclear. V dropped 3 bases and J dropped 1 base, with 6 bases sitting between them. Germline CDR1 SGHDN, CDR2 FVKESK. The CDR3 has 13 residues. This CDR3 reads CASSQAGNTEAFF. Here the CDR3 DNA reads TGTGCCAGCAGCCAGGCAGGGAACACTGAAGCTTTCTTT.

The chain couples TRBV7-3 to TRBJ2-1; 7 bases fit TRBD2. In germline, CDR1 is SGHTA, CDR2 FQGTGA. CDR3 length: 15 residues. With V trimmed by 1 base and J by 0 bases, 0 bases remained unmatched. CDR3 sequence (DNA): TGTGCCAGCAGCTTAAGCGGGGGCTCCTACAATGAGCAGTTCTTC. It is translated as CASSLSGGSYNEQFF. Combining the CDR3 with reference TRBV7-3 and TRBJ2-1 gives the whole variable domain GAGVSQTPSNKVTEKGKYVELRCDPISGHTALYWYRQSLGQGPEFLIYFQGTGAADDSGLPNDRFFAVRPEGSVSTLKIQRTERGDSAVYLCASSLSGGSYNEQFFGPGTRLTVL.

The V call is TRBV2, the J call TRBJ2-1, with 13 bases identical to TRBD2. The CDR3 contains 15 residues. Germline CDR1 SNHLY, CDR2 FYNNEI. J gave up 4 bases and V 6 bases, and 3 bases lay outside the gene matches. The CDR3 protein is CASRGGLAGYNEQFF. The CDR3 DNA reads as TGTGCCAGCAGGGGGGGACTAGCGGGATACAATGAGCAGTTCTTC.

The genes are TRBV27 and TRBJ1-4, with TRBD1 matching 7 bases. Looked up from germline, CDR1 is MNHEY and CDR2 is SMNVEV (reference sequence). V lost 8 bases and J lost 10; bases outside the gene matches: 10. The CDR3 covers 13 residues. The CDR3 spells CASRGGGIGKLFF. The CDR3 bases are TGTGCCAGCCGAGGAGGGGGCATTGGAAAACTGTTTTTT.

The gene calls are TRBV4-2 and TRBJ2-7, with 9 bases aligning to TRBD2. Per the germline V gene, CDR1 is LGHNA and CDR2 is YNFKEQ. Trimming cost V 1 base and J 0 bases; bases outside gene matches: 4. The CDR3 covers 16 residues. The CDR3: CASSQVAAGGSYEQYF. The CDR3 DNA reads TGTGCCAGCAGCCAAGTTGCAGCGGGAGGCTCCTACGAGCAGTACTTC.

V is TRBV7-9 and J is TRBJ2-7; D perhaps matches TRBD1 (5 bases). Germline lookup yields CDR1 SEHNR and CDR2 FQNEAQ (reference sequence). The CDR3 loop spans 13 amino acids. The V and J ends lost 1 base and 5 bases respectively, with 9 bases between them. DNA of the CDR3: TGTGCCAGCAGCTTAGGGCAGGGTAACGAGCAGTACTTC. Amino acids: CASSLGQGNEQYF.

The rearrangement joins TRBV29-1 to TRBJ2-2; the D gene is possibly TRBD2 (7 bases). The germline V and J ends were trimmed by 7 bases and 0 bases, with 12 bases remaining between them. The germline V gene has CDR1 SQVTM and CDR2 ANQGSEA. The CDR3 loop spans 14 amino acids. CDR3 sequence: CSAGGRTNTGELFF. The CDR3, as DNA: TGCAGCGCGGGGGGCAGGACGAACACCGGGGAGCTGTTTTTT.